One sample yielded the 25 T cell receptor beta chains listed below, sequenced in a study of CD8+ T cells in alopecia areata. The authors sorted pooled cutaneous lymph node cells using CD4, CD8alpha, NKG2D, NKG2ACE and other markers. RNA was extracted and reverse transcribed into cDNA as the sequencing template. Profiling relied on immunoSEQ multiplex PCR, and the TCRdb table lists in-frame clones only, not all of them. This repertoire lists 250,000 or so clones without singletons; 1.2% sits in the top ten. Material for sequencing was CD4+ T cells sorted from a lymph node. The receptor set was obtained from a C3H/HeJ mouse with alopecia areata. These mice share the MHC haplotype H2-k.

Only a few counts were recorded for this clone. Gene labels here are mouse ones. The CDR3 extends 4 residues past the end of the read, so its final part is completed from the germline J gene. The chain uses TRBV19 and TRBJ2-1, with 7 bases identical to TRBD1. The J segment lost 0 bases and the V segment lost 5 bases, leaving 5 bases of the junction unmatched. This CDR3 is built from 15 residues. CDR1 is FNHDT, CDR2 SITEND, per germline (reference sequence). This CDR3 is CASRQQGYNYAEQFF. The sequenced part of the CDR3 DNA is TGTGCCAGCAGGCAACAGGGGTATAACTATGCT.

This clone came up a few times. Gene names refer to mouse genes. Other DNA sequences in this specimen translate into the identical CDR3. The sequenced part of the CDR3 DNA is TGTGCCAGCAGTATAGTGGGGGGCTATGCT. It yields the protein CASSIVGGYA. From start to end, the CDR3 is CASSIVGGYAEQFF. J is TRBJ2-1 and V is TRBV19, with 7 bases that match TRBD2. The DNA ends 4 residues before the CDR3 does, and the rest of the CDR3 is filled in from the germline J gene. The CDR3 extends over 14 amino acids. Trimming cost V 0 bases and J 3 bases; bases outside gene matches: 0. Germline V lookup: CDR1 FNHDT, CDR2 SITEND (reference sequence).

A few counts support this clone. The listed genes are named as in mouse. The read terminates 4 residues ahead of where the CDR3 ends, so the germline J gene completes it. V gene TRBV1 combines with J gene TRBJ2-1, with 10 bases identical to TRBD1. CDR3 size: 16 residues. CDR1 NSQYPW and CDR2 LRSPGD come from the germline V gene (reference sequence). V was clipped by 0 bases and J by 4 bases; unmatched bases: 3. The CDR3: CTCSAEGTGEYAEQFF. Incomplete CDR3 DNA: TGCACCTGCAGTGCAGAGGGGACAGGGGAATATGCT.

A word on this clone: Gene names and germline match the mouse. From the germline J gene comes the end of the CDR3, since the read stops 3 residues before it. V gene TRBV13-1 combines with J gene TRBJ1-6; the match to TRBD1 covers 7 bases. TRBJ1-6 is given ORF status, its function remaining uncertain. Looked up from germline, CDR1 is NSHNY and CDR2 is SYGAGN. The CDR3 length is 15 residues. V lost 4 bases to trimming and J lost 5 bases; unmatched junction nucleotides: 6. The CDR3 reads CASSPQGGNNSPLYF. The DNA read from the CDR3 is TGTGCCAGCAGTCCCCAGGGGGGAAATAATTCGCCC.

As regards this clone: The gene names given are mouse names. The read stops 4 residues short of the end of the CDR3; the missing end is completed from the germline J gene. Other DNA sequences within the sample encode an identical CDR3. The rearrangement uses TRBV13-2 and TRBJ2-7, with D perhaps matching TRBD1 (6 bases). Germline CDR1 NNHNN, CDR2 SYGAGS (reference sequence). This CDR3 spans 12 amino acids. CDR3 residues: CASGDRGDEQYF. CDR3 DNA (partial): TGTGCCAGCGGTGACAGGGGCGAT.

There are a few counts of this clone. Gene labels here are mouse ones. The part of the CDR3 DNA that was read is TGTGCCAGCAGCCAAGAGGGACAGGGAGGCGGG. It translates to CASSQEGQGGG. The entire CDR3 protein is CASSQEGQGGGQLYF. The V and J genes are TRBV5 and TRBJ2-2, with TRBD1 identical over 9 bases. The read terminates 4 residues ahead of where the CDR3 ends, so the germline J gene completes it. The CDR3 is 15 amino acids. Germline CDR1 LGHNA, CDR2 YNLKQL (reference sequence).

In regard to this clone: Gene names are the mouse ones. The CDR3 goes on 4 residues after the read ends, and that part is filled in from the germline J gene. The genes are TRBV14 and TRBJ2-1; no definite D call. Per germline, CDR1 SGHDT and CDR2 FRDEAV. The CDR3 is made up of 13 amino acids. Trimming cost V 2 bases and J 3 bases, with 6 bases left between them. This CDR3 is CASSLHIYAEQFF. Partial CDR3 DNA: TGTGCCAGCAGTTTACACATCTATGCT.

In the case of this clone: The gene names given are mouse names. Read data end 4 residues before the CDR3 end; the end is taken from the germline J gene. V gene TRBV13-1 combines with J gene TRBJ2-3; 7 bases map to TRBD1. Germline V gene lookup returns CDR1 NSHNY and CDR2 SYGAGN. The V segment lost 3 bases and the J segment 2 bases; nucleotides outside the gene matches: 3. The CDR3 loop spans 14 amino acids. The CDR3 loop is CASSGRGYAETLYF. Incomplete CDR3 DNA: TGTGCCAGCAGTGGCAGGGGGTATGCAGAA.

Remarks on this clone: All gene names here are mouse names. The read ends 4 residues shy of where the CDR3 ends; the end is completed using the germline J gene. Distinct nucleotide sequences in the sample also encode this CDR3. This chain links TRBV5 with TRBJ2-5; D not resolved. Germline V lookup: CDR1 LGHNA, CDR2 YNLKQL (reference sequence). The CDR3 loop spans 12 amino acids. This CDR3 reads CASSQDWDTQYF. The CDR3 DNA, read in part, is TGTGCCAGCAGCCAAGACTGGGAC.

This clone has just a few counts. All gene names here are mouse names. Sequencing ends 3 residues short of the CDR3 end; the germline J gene provides the rest. This chain joins TRBV19 and TRBJ1-6; TRBD1 might be the D (5 bases). TRBJ1-6 is marked as an open reading frame, function uncertain. The germline V gene has CDR1 FNHDT and CDR2 SITEND (reference sequence). This CDR3 spans 12 amino acids. Between the trimmed V and J ends, which lost 3 bases and 8 bases, there was a span of 6 bases. CDR3 bases read: TGTGCCAGCAGTACAGGGTATTCGCCC. Residues: CASSTGYSP. The entire CDR3 reads CASSTGYSPLYF.

There are a few counts of this clone. The germline and genes are mouse ones. The CDR3 extends 4 residues past the end of the read, so its final part is completed from the germline J gene. Other DNA sequences from this sample encode an identical CDR3 as well. The gene calls are TRBV1 and TRBJ2-3; 9 bases fit TRBD2. The CDR3 is made up of 16 amino acids. The germline V gene encodes CDR1 NSQYPW and CDR2 LRSPGD (reference sequence). V trimming: 1 base; J trimming: 0 bases; junction bases outside the gene matches: 2. CDR3 protein: CTCSAGTGVSAETLYF. CDR3 bases read: TGCACCTGCAGTGCAGGGACTGGGGTTAGTGCAGAA. Complete variable domain (other parts from reference TRBV1 and TRBJ2-3): VTLLEQNPRWRLVPRGQAVNLRCILKNSQYPWMSWYQQDLQKQLQWLFTLRSPGDKEVKSLPGADYLATRVTDTELRLQVANMSQGRTLYCTCSAGTGVSAETLYFGSGTRLTVL.

This clone occurred a few times. The germline and genes are mouse ones. The observed sequence ends 4 residues before the CDR3 terminus, with the missing tail filled in from the germline J gene. The V gene is TRBV5, the J gene TRBJ2-7; TRBD2 agrees at 8 bases. Per the germline V gene, CDR1 is LGHNA and CDR2 is YNLKQL (reference sequence). CDR3 length: 14 amino acids. CDR3: CASSPRGGAYEQYF. The part of the CDR3 DNA that was read is TGTGCCAGCAGCCCTCGGGGGGGGGCTTAT.

With regard to this clone: The germline and genes are mouse ones. The DNA ends 4 residues before the CDR3 does, and the rest of the CDR3 is filled in from the germline J gene. V gene TRBV14 combines with J gene TRBJ2-5; TRBD1 matches 9 bases. Germline lookup yields CDR1 SGHDT and CDR2 FRDEAV. This CDR3 has 13 residues. The CDR3 is CASSSDRGDTQYF. The part of the CDR3 DNA that was read is TGTGCCAGCAGTTCGGACAGGGGCGAC. Based on the CDR3 plus reference TRBV14 and TRBJ2-5, the full variable domain is EAGVTQSPRYAVLQEGQAVSFWCDPISGHDTLYWYQQPRDQGPQLLVYFRDEAVIDNSQLPSDRFSAVRPKGTNSTLKIQSAKQGDTATYLCASSSDRGDTQYFGPGTRLLVL.

Points on this clone: Gene names denote mouse genes. The DNA ends 4 residues before the CDR3 does, and the rest of the CDR3 is filled in from the germline J gene. The chain combines TRBV13-1 with TRBJ2-5; 7 nucleotides line up with TRBD1. The V gene end was trimmed by 5 bases and the J gene end by 1 base; junction bases not matched to a gene: 4. CDR3 length: 14 residues. Germline CDR1 reads NSHNY; CDR2 reads SYGAGN. The CDR3 region is CASRTGTDQDTQYF. The covered CDR3 bases are TGTGCCAGCAGAACCGGGACAGACCAAGAC.

Concerning this clone itself: The gene names here belong to mouse. The DNA ends 4 residues before the CDR3 does, and the rest of the CDR3 is filled in from the germline J gene. The chain employs TRBV13-3 and TRBJ2-3; D may be TRBD1 (5 bases). The V gene lost 0 bases and the J gene lost 2 bases, with 10 bases spanning the gap. This CDR3 has 15 amino acids. Germline V gives CDR1 NNHDY, CDR2 SYVADS. This CDR3 is CASSDEGRVAETLYF. The CDR3 bases that were read are TGTGCCAGCAGTGATGAAGGCAGGGTTGCAGAA.

About this clone: The genes are named according to mouse. The missing CDR3 end, 3 residues past where the read stops, is filled in from the germline J gene. This chain links TRBV1 with TRBJ1-6, with 10 positions matching TRBD1. TRBJ1-6 is given ORF status, its function remaining uncertain. J lost 7 bases, V lost 2 bases, and 2 bases had no gene match. Germline CDR1 and CDR2: NSQYPW and LRSPGD (reference sequence). The CDR3 is 15 residues long. CDR3: CTCSALDRGNSPLYF. The DNA read from the CDR3 is TGCACCTGCAGTGCACTGGACAGGGGGAATTCGCCC.

As regards this clone: Gene names denote mouse genes. The sequence runs out 3 residues before the end of the CDR3; the remainder is reconstructed from the germline J gene. The chain recombines TRBV5 with TRBJ1-6; 8 bases are shared with TRBD1. TRBJ1-6 carries the ORF label, with uncertain function. This CDR3 has 17 residues. The germline V gene encodes CDR1 LGHNA and CDR2 YNLKQL (reference sequence). Trimming cost V 0 bases and J 5 bases; bases outside gene matches: 6. The CDR3 bases that were read are TGTGCCAGCAGCCAAGATTCCAGGGGGCGGGATAATTCGCCC. Its translation: CASSQDSRGRDNSP. The CDR3, in full, reads CASSQDSRGRDNSPLYF.

Details on this clone: The genes are named according to mouse. The sequence runs out 4 residues before the end of the CDR3; the remainder is reconstructed from the germline J gene. The chain couples TRBV19 to TRBJ1-1; TRBD1 matches at 9 bases. With V trimmed by 1 base and J by 4 bases, 2 bases remained unmatched. The CDR3 totals 14 residues. Germline CDR1 is FNHDT and CDR2 is SITEND (reference sequence). Incomplete CDR3 DNA: TGTGCCAGCAGTATAACAGGGGGCATCACA. Protein product: CASSITGGIT. The full-length CDR3 reads as CASSITGGITEVFF.

In this sample, this clone turned up a few times. The gene symbols are mouse symbols. The DNA ends 4 residues before the CDR3 does, and the rest of the CDR3 is filled in from the germline J gene. The chain uses TRBV19 and TRBJ2-3, with a weak D call TRBD2 (6 bases). Trimming stripped 2 bases from V and 0 bases from J, with 10 bases between. The germline gives CDR1 FNHDT, CDR2 SITEND (reference sequence). The CDR3 spans 15 residues. The CDR3 loop reads CASSMSGTSAETLYF. The sequenced CDR3 bases are TGTGCCAGCAGTATGAGCGGGACTAGTGCAGAA.

This clone was counted between two and nine times. Any gene name here is a mouse gene name. The read finishes 3 residues shy of the CDR3 end, and the germline J gene is used to complete it. This CDR3 is also generated by other DNA sequences in the sample. The J gene is TRBJ1-6, the V gene TRBV13-1; unclear D gene. TRBJ1-6 is known as an ORF, though its function is uncertain. The CDR3 sequence is 15 residues long. Germline V gives CDR1 NSHNY, CDR2 SYGAGN. Trimming cost V 1 base and J 0 bases, with 5 bases left between them. The covered CDR3 bases are TGTGCCAGCAGTGATTCAAATTCCTATAATTCGCCC. It yields the protein CASSDSNSYNSP. The complete CDR3 reads CASSDSNSYNSPLYF.

With regard to this clone: The gene names given are mouse names. Read sequence stops 4 residues before the CDR3 end, and the germline J gene provides the missing end. This CDR3 is also generated by other DNA sequences in the sample. The V and J genes are TRBV31 and TRBJ1-2, with 8 bases matching TRBD1. CDR3 size: 13 residues. CDR1 is GKSSPN and CDR2 is SITVG in the germline V gene. V gave up 3 bases and J gave up 1 base; unmatched junction bases: 1. Partial CDR3 DNA: TGTGCCTGGAGCGGACAGGGAAACTCC. Residues: CAWSGQGNS. The full CDR3 protein reads CAWSGQGNSDYTF.

As regards this clone: Mouse names are used for the genes. The DNA ends 4 residues before the CDR3 does, and the rest of the CDR3 is filled in from the germline J gene. This rearrangement joins TRBV31 to TRBJ2-1; maybe TRBD2 (5 bases). Germline-derived CDR1 and CDR2 are GKSSPN and SITVG. Trimming shortened V by 0 bases and J by 2 bases, and 8 bases separated the two germline ends. The CDR3 runs to 14 residues. The CDR3 loop reads CAWSLPGYYAEQFF. The DNA read from the CDR3 is TGTGCCTGGAGTCTCCCTGGGTACTATGCT. Supplemented by reference TRBV31 and TRBJ2-1, the full variable domain reads AQTIHQWPVAEIKAVGSPLSLGCTIKGKSSPNLYWYWQATGGTLQQLFYSITVGQVESVVQLNLSASRPKDDQFILSTEKLLLSHSGFYLCAWSLPGYYAEQFFGPGTRLTVL.

This clone appeared many times. The genes and germline here are from mouse. Here the CDR3 reads CASSRVRGGNTGQLYF. The covered CDR3 bases are TGTGCTAGCAGTAGAGTGAGGGGAGGGAACACCGGG. The chain has TRBV17 and TRBJ2-2; D may be TRBD1 (5 bases). The read gets to within 4 residues of the CDR3 end, and the germline J gene fills in the rest. This CDR3 spans 16 amino acids. CDR1 MNHDT and CDR2 YYDKIL come from the germline V gene. V gave up 1 base and J gave up 2 bases, with 11 bases separating them.

In its sample, this clone was seen many times. Gene names are the mouse ones. The read finishes 4 residues shy of the CDR3 end, and the germline J gene is used to complete it. Other DNA sequences in the sample encode the same CDR3. V is TRBV17 and J is TRBJ1-2; TRBD1 is a possible D gene (5 bases). V gave up 2 bases and J gave up 2 bases, with 9 bases separating them. The V gene's germline CDR1 is MNHDT and CDR2 YYDKIL. The CDR3 loop spans 14 amino acids. Partial CDR3 DNA: TGTGCTAGCAGTAGACGGCAGGGCAACTCC. Protein: CASSRRQGNS. The whole CDR3 sequence reads CASSRRQGNSDYTF.

In regard to this clone: Here the gene names and germline are mouse. The DNA read from the CDR3 is TGTGCCAGCAGTGATGCAATCTGGGGGGGAGAA. It translates to CASSDAIWGGE. The full CDR3 protein reads CASSDAIWGGETLYF. This chain joins TRBV13-1 and TRBJ2-3; 9 nucleotides agree with TRBD2. The CDR3 extends 4 residues past the end of the read, so its final part is completed from the germline J gene. The length of the CDR3 is 15 residues. Germline V gives CDR1 NSHNY, CDR2 SYGAGN.